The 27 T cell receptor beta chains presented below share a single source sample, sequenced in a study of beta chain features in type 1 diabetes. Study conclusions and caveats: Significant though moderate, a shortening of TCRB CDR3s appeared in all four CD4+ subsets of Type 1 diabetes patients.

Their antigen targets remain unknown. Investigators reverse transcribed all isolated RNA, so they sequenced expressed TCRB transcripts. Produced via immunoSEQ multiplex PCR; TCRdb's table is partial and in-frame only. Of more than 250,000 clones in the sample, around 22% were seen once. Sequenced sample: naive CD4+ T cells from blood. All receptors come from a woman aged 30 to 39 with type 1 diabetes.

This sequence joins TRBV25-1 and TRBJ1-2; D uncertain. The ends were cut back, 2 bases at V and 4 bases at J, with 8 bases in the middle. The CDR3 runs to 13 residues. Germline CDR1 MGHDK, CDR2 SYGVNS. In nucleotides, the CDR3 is TGTGCCAGCAGTGAACAATCATTCTATGGCTACACCTTC. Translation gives CASSEQSFYGYTF.

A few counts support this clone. The CDR3 sequence is CASSLAGLNNEQFF. The CDR3 coding sequence is TGCGCCAGCAGCTTAGCGGGACTTAACAATGAGCAGTTCTTC. The chain combines TRBV5-1 with TRBJ2-1; 7 bases are a match to TRBD2. The CDR3 spans 14 residues. Germline loops: CDR1 SGHRS, CDR2 YFSETQ. V gave up 2 bases and J gave up 5 bases; unmatched junction bases: 4.

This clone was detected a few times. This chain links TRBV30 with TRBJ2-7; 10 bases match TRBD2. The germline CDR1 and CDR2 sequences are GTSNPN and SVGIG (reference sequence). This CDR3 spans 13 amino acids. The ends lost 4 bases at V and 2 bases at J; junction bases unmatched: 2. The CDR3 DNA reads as TGTGCCTGGACTAGCGGGGGCACCTACGAGCAGTACTTC. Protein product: CAWTSGGTYEQYF. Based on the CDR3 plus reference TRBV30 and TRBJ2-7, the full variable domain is SQTIHQWPATLVQPVGSPLSLECTVEGTSNPNLYWYRQAAGRGLQLLFYSVGIGQISSEVPQNLSASRPQDRQFILSSKKLLLSDSGFYLCAWTSGGTYEQYFGPGTRLTVT.

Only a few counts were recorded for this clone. CDR3 loop: CASSEGQPRYEQYF. CDR3 sequence (DNA): TGTGCCAGCAGTGAGGGACAGCCACGATACGAGCAGTACTTC. The gene calls are TRBV25-1 and TRBJ2-7; 7 bases map to TRBD1. In germline, CDR1 is MGHDK, CDR2 SYGVNS. The CDR3 extends over 14 amino acids. Germline trimming cut 3 bases from V and 4 bases from J; bases unmatched to any gene: 6.

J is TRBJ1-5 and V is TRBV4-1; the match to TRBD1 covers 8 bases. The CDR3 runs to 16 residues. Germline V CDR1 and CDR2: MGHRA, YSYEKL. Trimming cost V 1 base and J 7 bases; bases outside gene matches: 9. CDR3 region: CASSQGNRQGRQPQHF. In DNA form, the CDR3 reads TGCGCCAGCAGCCAAGGAAACCGACAGGGGCGACAGCCCCAGCATTTT.

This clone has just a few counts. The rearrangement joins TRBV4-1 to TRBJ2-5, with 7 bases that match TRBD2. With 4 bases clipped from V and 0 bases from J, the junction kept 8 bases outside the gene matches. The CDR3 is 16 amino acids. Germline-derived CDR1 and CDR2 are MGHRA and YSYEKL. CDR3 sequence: CASSPRGEGYQETQYF. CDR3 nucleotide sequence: TGCGCCAGCAGCCCCCGAGGGGAGGGCTACCAAGAGACCCAGTACTTC.

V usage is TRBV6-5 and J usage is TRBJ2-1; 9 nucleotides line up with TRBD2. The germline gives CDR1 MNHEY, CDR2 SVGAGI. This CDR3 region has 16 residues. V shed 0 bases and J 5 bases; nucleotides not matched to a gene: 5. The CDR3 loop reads CASSYSRASGDNEQFF. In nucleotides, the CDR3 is TGTGCCAGCAGTTACTCCCGGGCTAGCGGGGACAATGAGCAGTTCTTC.

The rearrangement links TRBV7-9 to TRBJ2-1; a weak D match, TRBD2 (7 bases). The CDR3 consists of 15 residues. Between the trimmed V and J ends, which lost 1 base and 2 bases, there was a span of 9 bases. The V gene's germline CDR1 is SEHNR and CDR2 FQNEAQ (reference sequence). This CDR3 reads CASSLDGGPYNEQFF. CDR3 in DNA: TGTGCCAGCAGCTTAGACGGGGGGCCCTACAATGAGCAGTTCTTC.

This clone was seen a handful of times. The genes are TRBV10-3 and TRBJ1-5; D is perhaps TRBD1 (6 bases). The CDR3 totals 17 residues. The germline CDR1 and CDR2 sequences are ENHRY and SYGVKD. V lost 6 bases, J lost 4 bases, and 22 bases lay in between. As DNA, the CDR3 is TGTGCCATCAGCGTGACCGGGACACCTAGTCCGAATCAGCCCCAGCATTTT. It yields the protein CAISVTGTPSPNQPQHF.

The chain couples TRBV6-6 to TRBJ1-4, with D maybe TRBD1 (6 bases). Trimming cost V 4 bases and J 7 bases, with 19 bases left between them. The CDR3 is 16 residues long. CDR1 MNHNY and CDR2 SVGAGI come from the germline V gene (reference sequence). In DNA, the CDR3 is TGTGCCAGCAGTTCCCCGGGGGGGCCGTTCGTTGAAAAACTGTTTTTT. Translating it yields CASSSPGGPFVEKLFF.

CDR3 loop: CAIRETSGRYEQYF. CDR3 nucleotides: TGTGCCATCAGAGAAACTAGCGGGAGGTACGAGCAGTACTTC. The chain combines TRBV10-3 with TRBJ2-7, with 12 nucleotides matching TRBD2. The CDR3 length is 14 residues. With V trimmed by 6 bases and J by 4 bases, 4 bases remained unmatched. Germline V gene lookup returns CDR1 ENHRY and CDR2 SYGVKD.

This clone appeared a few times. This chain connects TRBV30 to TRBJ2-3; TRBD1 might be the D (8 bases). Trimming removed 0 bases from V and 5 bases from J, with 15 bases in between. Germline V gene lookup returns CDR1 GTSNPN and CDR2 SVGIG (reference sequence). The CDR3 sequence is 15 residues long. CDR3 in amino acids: CAWSVQGGSEDTQYF. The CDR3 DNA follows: TGTGCCTGGAGTGTACAGGGGGGGAGCGAAGATACGCAGTATTTT.

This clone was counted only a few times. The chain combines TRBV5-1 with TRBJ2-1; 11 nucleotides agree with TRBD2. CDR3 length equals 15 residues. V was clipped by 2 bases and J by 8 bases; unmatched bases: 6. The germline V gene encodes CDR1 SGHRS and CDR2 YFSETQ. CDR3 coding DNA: TGCGCCAGCAGCTTAGCTAGCGGGAGGAGTTATGAGCAGTTCTTC. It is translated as CASSLASGRSYEQFF.

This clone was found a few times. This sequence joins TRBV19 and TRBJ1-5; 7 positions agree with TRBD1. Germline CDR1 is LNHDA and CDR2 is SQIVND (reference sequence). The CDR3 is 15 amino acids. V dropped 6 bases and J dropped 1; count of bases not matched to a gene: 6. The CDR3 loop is CASSATGLSNQPQHF. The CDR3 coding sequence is TGTGCCAGTAGCGCGACAGGGTTGAGCAATCAGCCCCAGCATTTT.

The CDR3 nucleotides read TGTGCCTGGGGGTTGACCGGGGTTGGCTACACCTTC. Its protein is CAWGLTGVGYTF. The genes are TRBV30 and TRBJ1-2; D remains ambiguous. CDR1 and CDR2 from the germline V gene are GTSNPN and SVGIG (reference sequence). The CDR3 runs 12 residues. V dropped 5 bases and J dropped 7 bases, with 14 bases sitting between them.

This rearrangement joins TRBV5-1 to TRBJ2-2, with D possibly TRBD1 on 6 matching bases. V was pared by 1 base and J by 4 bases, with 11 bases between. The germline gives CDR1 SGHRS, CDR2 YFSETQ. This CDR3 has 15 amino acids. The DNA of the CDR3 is TGCGCCAGCAGCTTGATGACAGGCGGCACCGGGGAGCTGTTTTTT. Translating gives CASSLMTGGTGELFF.

The CDR3 DNA is TGTGCCAGCTCACCAGCGGGACTCGAGGGCTACGAGCAGTACTTC. It encodes CASSPAGLEGYEQYF. The chain has TRBV18 and TRBJ2-7; possible D gene TRBD2, 6 bases. The CDR3 runs 15 residues. V was trimmed by 2 bases and J by 3 bases, leaving 14 bases between them. Germline V CDR1 and CDR2: KGHSH, LQKENI.

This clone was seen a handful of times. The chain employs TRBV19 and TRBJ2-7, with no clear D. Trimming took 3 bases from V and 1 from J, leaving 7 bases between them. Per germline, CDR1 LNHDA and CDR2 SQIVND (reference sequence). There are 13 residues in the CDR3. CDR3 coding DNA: TGTGCCAGTAGTATGGGCCGTTCCTACGAGCAGTACTTC. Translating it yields CASSMGRSYEQYF. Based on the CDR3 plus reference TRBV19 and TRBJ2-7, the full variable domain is DGGITQSPKYLFRKEGQNVTLSCEQNLNHDAMYWYRQDPGQGLRLIYYSQIVNDFQKGDIAEGYSVSREKKESFPLTVTSAQKNPTAFYLCASSMGRSYEQYFGPGTRLTVT.

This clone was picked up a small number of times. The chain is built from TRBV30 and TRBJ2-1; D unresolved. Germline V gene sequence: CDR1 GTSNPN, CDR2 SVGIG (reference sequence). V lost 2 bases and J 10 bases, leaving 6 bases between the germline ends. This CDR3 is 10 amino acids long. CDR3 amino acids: CAWSLTEQFF. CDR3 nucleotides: TGTGCCTGGAGTTTGACAGAGCAGTTCTTC.

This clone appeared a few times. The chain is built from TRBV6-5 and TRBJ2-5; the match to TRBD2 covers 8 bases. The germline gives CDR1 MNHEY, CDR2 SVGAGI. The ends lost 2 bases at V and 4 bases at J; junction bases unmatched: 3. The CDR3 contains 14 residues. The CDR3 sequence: CASSYGGRTETQYF. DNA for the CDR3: TGTGCCAGCAGTTACGGCGGGAGGACAGAGACCCAGTACTTC.

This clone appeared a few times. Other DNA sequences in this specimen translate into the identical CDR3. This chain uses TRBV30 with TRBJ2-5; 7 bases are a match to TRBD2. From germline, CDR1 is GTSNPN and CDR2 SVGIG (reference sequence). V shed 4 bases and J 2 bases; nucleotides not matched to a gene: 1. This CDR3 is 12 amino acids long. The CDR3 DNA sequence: TGTGCCTGGACTAGCGGTCAAGAGACCCAGTACTTC. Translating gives CAWTSGQETQYF. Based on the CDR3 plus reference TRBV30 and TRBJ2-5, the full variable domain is SQTIHQWPATLVQPVGSPLSLECTVEGTSNPNLYWYRQAAGRGLQLLFYSVGIGQISSEVPQNLSASRPQDRQFILSSKKLLLSDSGFYLCAWTSGQETQYFGPGTRLLVL.

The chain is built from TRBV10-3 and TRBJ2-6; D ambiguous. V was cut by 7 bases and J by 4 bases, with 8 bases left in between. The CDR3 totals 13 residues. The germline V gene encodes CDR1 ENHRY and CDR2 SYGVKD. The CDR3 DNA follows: TGTGCCATCACCAGGCCCGGGGCCAACGTCCTGACTTTC. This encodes CAITRPGANVLTF.

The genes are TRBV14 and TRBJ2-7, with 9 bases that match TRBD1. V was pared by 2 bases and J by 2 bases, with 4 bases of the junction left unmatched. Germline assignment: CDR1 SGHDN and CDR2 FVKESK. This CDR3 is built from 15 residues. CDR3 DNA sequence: TGTGCCAGCAGCCAACCCGGGACAGGGACCTACGAGCAGTACTTC. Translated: CASSQPGTGTYEQYF.

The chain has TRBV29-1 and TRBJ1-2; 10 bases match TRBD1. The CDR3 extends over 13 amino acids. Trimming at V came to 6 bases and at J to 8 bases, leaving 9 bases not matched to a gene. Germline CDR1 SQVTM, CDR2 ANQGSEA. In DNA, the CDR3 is TGCAGCGTCGCATCGGGACAGGGGCGCGGCTACACCTTC. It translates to CSVASGQGRGYTF.

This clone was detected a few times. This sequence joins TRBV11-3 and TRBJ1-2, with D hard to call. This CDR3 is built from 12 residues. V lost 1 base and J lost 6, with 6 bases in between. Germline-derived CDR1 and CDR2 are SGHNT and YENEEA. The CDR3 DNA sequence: TGTGCCAGCAGCTTAGGACGGGATGGCTACACCTTC. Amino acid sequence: CASSLGRDGYTF.

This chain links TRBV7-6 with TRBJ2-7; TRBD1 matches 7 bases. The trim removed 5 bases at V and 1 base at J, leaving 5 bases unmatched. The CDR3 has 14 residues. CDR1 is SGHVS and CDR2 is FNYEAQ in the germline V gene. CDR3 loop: CASSLGQLSYEQYF. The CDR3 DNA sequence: TGTGCCAGCAGCCTGGGACAGCTTTCCTACGAGCAGTACTTC.

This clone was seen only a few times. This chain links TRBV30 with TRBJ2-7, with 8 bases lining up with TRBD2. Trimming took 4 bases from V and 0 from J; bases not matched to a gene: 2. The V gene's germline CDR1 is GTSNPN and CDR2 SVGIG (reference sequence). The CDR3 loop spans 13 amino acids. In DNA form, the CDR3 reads TGTGCCTGGACCGGGACTAGCTCCTACGAGCAGTACTTC. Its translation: CAWTGTSSYEQYF.